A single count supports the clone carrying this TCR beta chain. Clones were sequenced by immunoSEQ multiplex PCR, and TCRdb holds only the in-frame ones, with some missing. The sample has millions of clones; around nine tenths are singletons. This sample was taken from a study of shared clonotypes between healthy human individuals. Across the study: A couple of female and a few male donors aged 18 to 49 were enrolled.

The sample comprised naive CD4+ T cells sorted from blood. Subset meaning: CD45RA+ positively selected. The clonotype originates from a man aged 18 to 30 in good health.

The CDR3 nucleotides read TGTGCCAGCAGTGATGCAGGAGGCGGCTATGGCTACACCTTC. Its translation is CASSDAGGGYGYTF. The chain joins TRBV6-1 to TRBJ1-2; D is unclear. CDR3 length: 14 residues. Trimming took off 3 bases at V and 4 bases at J, with 12 bases between the two ends. The germline V gene encodes CDR1 MNHNS and CDR2 SASEGT.